This T cell receptor (beta chain) was documented in a study of blood T cell repertoires in COVID-19. Background on the study: The United States, Italy and Spain provided the acute and convalescent COVID-19 samples.

This CDR3 is built from 13 residues. Germline V CDR1 and CDR2: KGHSH, LQKENI. Trimming removed 2 bases from V and 6 bases from J, with 10 bases in between. Original analysis: Amplification from reference gene primers served as the basis for estimated nucleated cell counts. Clones were sequenced by immunoSEQ multiplex PCR, and TCRdb holds only the in-frame ones, with some missing. That table is the source of V, J and clone size, and D and trimming were worked out from the DNA. This sample yields about 100,000 clones, of which 70% to 85% are seen a single time; 2.5% to 3.5% belongs to the top ten. Sequenced material: peripheral blood. This rearrangement joins TRBV18 to TRBJ1-1; D perhaps matches TRBD1 (6 bases). This TCR was recovered from an elderly woman with active or convalescent COVID-19. The CDR3 loop reads CASSPNRAAEAFF. The CDR3 nucleotides are TGTGCCAGCTCACCAAACAGGGCTGCTGAAGCTTTCTTT.